These T cell receptor beta chains were read from a single sample in a study of T cell responses to AZD1222 COVID-19 vaccine. Clones were sequenced by immunoSEQ multiplex PCR, and TCRdb holds only the in-frame ones, with some missing. The sample lists some 140,000 clones; roughly 90% were seen once. The sequencing here drew on peripheral blood, taken on day 0 of AZD1222 vaccination. The source of these receptors is an adult in good health. Each CDR3 is given without its conserved first and last residue. A row's size may be missing; if present it is once, few, many or a size class.

TRBV3-1/TRBV3-2	TRBJ1-5	-	ASSQDLPGDNQPQH
TRBV6-6	TRBJ1-4	-	ASSYSGEKLF
TRBV4-1	TRBJ2-1	-	ASSQEKPSGRGSVYNEQF
TRBV28	TRBJ1-6	few	ASSFQGISPLH
TRBV9	TRBJ2-1	-	ASSVGERDNEQF
TRBV2	TRBJ2-7	once	ATDISSYEQY
TRBV7-2	TRBJ2-3	-	ASSYGTSGLRGADTQY
TRBV7-6	TRBJ2-3	-	ASSSPDPDTQY
TRBV7-8	TRBJ1-5	-	ASSLGRTSNQPQH
TRBV9	TRBJ1-1	-	ASSVGTGEGEAF
TRBV7-6	TRBJ2-6	-	ASSPFMTGSGANVLT
TRBV15	TRBJ1-2	-	ATSRAFNYGYT
TRBV19	TRBJ2-5	-	AAGRDTQY
TRBV27	TRBJ1-2	-	ASSLSGYYGYT
TRBV4-3	TRBJ2-3	-	ASSQGEDTQY
TRBV5-4	TRBJ2-7	-	ASSLGPGQRTTNYEQY
TRBV12-3/TRBV12-4	TRBJ2-7	-	ASAVGGSYEQY
TRBV29-1	TRBJ2-5	-	STSGSGRETQY
TRBV19	TRBJ1-6	-	ASSPTGGDSPLH
TRBV10-2	TRBJ1-5	-	ASTPGEGASQPQH
TRBV5-1	TRBJ2-7	once	ASSLGLAGPYEQY
TRBV5-4	TRBJ1-1	-	ASSYQTGGNTEAF
TRBV5-1	TRBJ1-2	few	ASSPPRQSYGYT
TRBV7-2	TRBJ2-5	-	ASSLGQGGPGETQY
TRBV19	TRBJ1-1	-	ASTKRQGGTEAF
TRBV28	TRBJ2-2	-	ASSFATSGSRELF
TRBV2	TRBJ2-2	-	ASSRTSGTVGELF
TRBV9	TRBJ2-1	-	ASSAGQGSYNEQF
TRBV7-9	TRBJ2-5	-	ASSFTGQREETQY
TRBV6-2/TRBV6-3	TRBJ2-5	-	ASSYGQAVQETQY
TRBV6-1	TRBJ2-7	-	ASSEAWGIPYEQY
TRBV6-6	TRBJ2-7	-	ASSYRWGLEEQY
TRBV5-6	TRBJ2-7	-	ASSFLGTEQY
TRBV5-4	TRBJ1-6	-	ASSLVQGSNSPLH
TRBV4-2	TRBJ2-1	-	ASSQDQDRVRF
TRBV2	TRBJ2-1	-	GSYPGSYNEQF
TRBV7-6	TRBJ2-7	-	ASSFSGGPIEQY